This T cell receptor (beta chain) is drawn from a study of cytomegalovirus exposure and HLA in healthy donors. About the research overall: Later analysis reported that the roughly 110 validation repertoires shared the platform of the approximately 620 first-cohort repertoires.

Germline V lookup: CDR1 MNHNY, CDR2 SVGAGI (reference sequence). V lost 4 bases to trimming and J lost 1 base, with 6 bases between them. CDR3 length: 13 residues. Study-level findings and limits: Among TCR sequences, most were rare, though some public TCRs appeared in many donors. Cytomegalovirus association was listed for about 160 TCR beta chains.

A remark on this clone: Its target is unknown.

Sequenced by immunoSEQ multiplex PCR; TCRdb stores in-frame clones only, minus some. The data hold just under 65,000 clones, with 95% observed a single time. The J gene is TRBJ2-3, the V gene TRBV6-6; no reliable D call. The clonotype was recovered from a woman aged 18 to 35 in good health and CMV-seropositive. The sequenced material came from PBMCs. The CDR3 loop is CASSLPGTDTQYF. The CDR3 nucleotides are TGTGCCAGCAGTTTACCGGGCACAGATACGCAGTATTTT.